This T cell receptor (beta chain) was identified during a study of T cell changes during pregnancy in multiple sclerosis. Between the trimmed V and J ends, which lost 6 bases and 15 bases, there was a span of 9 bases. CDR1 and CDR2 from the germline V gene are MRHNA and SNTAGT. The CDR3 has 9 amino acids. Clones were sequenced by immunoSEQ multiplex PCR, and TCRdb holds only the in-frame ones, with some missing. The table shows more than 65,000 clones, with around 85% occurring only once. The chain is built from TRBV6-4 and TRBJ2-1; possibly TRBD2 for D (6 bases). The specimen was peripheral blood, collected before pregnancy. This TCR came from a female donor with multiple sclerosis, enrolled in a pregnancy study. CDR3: CASSRRGFF. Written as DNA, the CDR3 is TGTGCCAGCAGCCGGCGGGGGTTCTTC.